This entry concerns a single T cell receptor beta chain. These data belong to a study of blood T cell repertoires in COVID-19. The overall study: T cells, B-cell-depleted T cells, or PBMCs provided the cDNA or gDNA that served as material.

The germline V gene encodes CDR1 KGHSH and CDR2 LQKENI. Trimming cost V 3 bases and J 9 bases; bases outside gene matches: 8. The CDR3 is 15 residues long. In the authors' methods: Quantification of nucleated cells was approximated via reference gene primer amplification. Repertoires were generated with immunoSEQ multiplex PCR, while TCRdb's copy carries only in-frame clones and drops some. Clonal size and the V and J genes are those of that table, whereas D and trimming came from the DNA. The sample has approximately 130,000 clones, 84% seen once. The TCR sequence derives from a human donor in a cohort sampled during active COVID-19. The chain is built from TRBV18 and TRBJ1-6; 7 bases align to TRBD1. Input material: peripheral blood. CDR3 in amino acids: CASSPSGTALSPLHF. For the CDR3, the DNA is TGTGCCAGCTCACCGTCCGGGACAGCCCTTTCACCCCTCCACTTT.